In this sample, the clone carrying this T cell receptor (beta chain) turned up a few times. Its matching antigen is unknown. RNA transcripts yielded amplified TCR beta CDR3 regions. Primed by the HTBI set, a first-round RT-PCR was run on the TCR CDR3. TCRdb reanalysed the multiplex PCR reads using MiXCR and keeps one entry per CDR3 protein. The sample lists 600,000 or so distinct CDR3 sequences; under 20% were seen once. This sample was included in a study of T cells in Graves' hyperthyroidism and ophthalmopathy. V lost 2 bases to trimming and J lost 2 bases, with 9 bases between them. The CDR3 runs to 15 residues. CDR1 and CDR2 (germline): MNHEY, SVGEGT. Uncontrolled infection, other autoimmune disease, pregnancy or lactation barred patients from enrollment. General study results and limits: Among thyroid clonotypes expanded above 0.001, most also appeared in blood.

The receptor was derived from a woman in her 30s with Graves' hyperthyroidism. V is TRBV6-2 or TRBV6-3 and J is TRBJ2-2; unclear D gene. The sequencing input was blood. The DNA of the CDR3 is TGTGCCAGCAGTTACGACCAAAGAAACACCGGGGAGCTGTTTTTT. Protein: CASSYDQRNTGELFF.